Each of the 18 T cell receptor beta chains below was sequenced from the same sample in a study of blood T cell repertoires in COVID-19. This table comes from immunoSEQ multiplex PCR, and its TCRdb copy is limited to in-frame clones, with some not included. The sample carries 150,000 to 200,000 clones, around 87% recorded once. Material for sequencing was peripheral blood. The receptors shown here come from a woman aged 80 or older in a cohort sampled during active or convalescent COVID-19.

The J gene is TRBJ1-2, the V gene TRBV5-1; TRBD1 aligns across 7 bases. Per the germline V gene, CDR1 is SGHRS and CDR2 is YFSETQ. With V trimmed by 0 bases and J by 4 bases, 9 bases remained unmatched. The CDR3 extends over 16 amino acids. CDR3 loop: CASSLGRLSGGYGYTF. The DNA of the CDR3 is TGCGCCAGCAGCTTGGGGCGTCTGTCAGGGGGCTATGGCTACACCTTC.

This chain uses TRBV6-5 with TRBJ1-4; no firm D call. Trimming stripped 6 bases from V and 0 bases from J, with 8 bases between. CDR1 and CDR2 from the germline V gene are MNHEY and SVGAGI. The CDR3 has 14 amino acids. CDR3 protein: CASSRVATNEKLFF. In DNA, the CDR3 is TGTGCCAGCAGCCGAGTTGCAACTAATGAAAAACTGTTTTTT.

The J gene is TRBJ1-1, the V gene TRBV5-1; D might be TRBD1 (6 bases). Trimming removed 4 bases at V and 4 bases at J, with 17 bases between. CDR3 length: 15 residues. Germline CDR1 and CDR2: SGHRS and YFSETQ. The CDR3 sequence: CASSVTEGVVTEAFF. In nucleotides, the CDR3 is TGCGCCAGCAGCGTTACAGAGGGGGTAGTCACTGAAGCTTTCTTT.

CDR3 region: CATASTRSETQYF. The CDR3 nucleotides read TGTGCCACGGCTTCAACTAGATCCGAGACCCAGTACTTC. The chain employs TRBV19 and TRBJ2-5; a weak D match, TRBD2 (5 bases). Germline V CDR1 and CDR2: LNHDA, SQIVND (reference sequence). Trimming took 10 bases from V and 5 from J, leaving 17 bases between them. This CDR3 is 13 amino acids long.

This chain uses TRBV6-5 with TRBJ2-7; 7 nucleotides align to TRBD2. The J segment lost 0 bases and the V segment lost 5 bases, leaving 7 bases of the junction unmatched. Per the germline V gene, CDR1 is MNHEY and CDR2 is SVGAGI. The CDR3 is 15 residues long. Written as DNA, the CDR3 is TGTGCCAGCAGTAGGGAGGGGCCGAGCTCCTACGAGCAGTACGTC. Amino acids: CASSREGPSSYEQYV.

This rearrangement joins TRBV4-1 to TRBJ1-2; 9 bases line up with TRBD1. V gave up 0 bases and J gave up 4 bases; unmatched junction bases: 6. CDR3 length: 16 residues. Germline V gene sequence: CDR1 MGHRA, CDR2 YSYEKL. Written as DNA, the CDR3 is TGCGCCAGCAGCCAAGAGGCCAACAGGGGGCCCTATGGCTACACCTTC. It translates to CASSQEANRGPYGYTF.

V is TRBV5-1 and J is TRBJ2-3; D uncertain. This CDR3 is built from 13 residues. Trimming left V 4 bases short and J 0 bases short, with 6 bases between. Per the germline V gene, CDR1 is SGHRS and CDR2 is YFSETQ. The CDR3 bases are TGCGCCAGCAGCCGAACTAGCACAGATACGCAGTATTTT. Its protein is CASSRTSTDTQYF. Full variable domain (outside the CDR3, taken from reference TRBV5-1 and TRBJ2-3): KAGVTQTPRYLIKTRGQQVTLSCSPISGHRSVSWYQQTPGQGLQFLFEYFSETQRNKGNFPGRFSGRQFSNSRSEMNVSTLELGDSALYLCASSRTSTDTQYFGPGTRLTVL.

The chain has TRBV7-6 and TRBJ1-5, with 7 bases that match TRBD1. After removal of 3 bases from V and 6 bases from J, the junction contained 11 bases not matched to a gene. Germline assignment: CDR1 SGHVS and CDR2 FNYEAQ. CDR3 length: 16 amino acids. In nucleotides, the CDR3 is TGTGCCAGCAGCTTGGGAGTACAGGGGAAAGGTCAGCCCCAGCATTTT. Translating it yields CASSLGVQGKGQPQHF.

Only one count was recorded for this clone. The J gene is TRBJ1-5, the V gene TRBV10-2; 9 nucleotides align to TRBD1. CDR1 and CDR2 (germline): WSHSY, SAAADI. Trimming took 6 bases from V and 6 from J; bases not matched to a gene: 6. The CDR3 extends over 14 amino acids. CDR3 loop: CASSLTGGFQPQHF. CDR3 nucleotide sequence: TGCGCCAGCAGCCTGACAGGGGGTTTTCAGCCCCAGCATTTT.

This sequence joins TRBV4-2 and TRBJ2-1, with 8 bases identical to TRBD2. This CDR3 is built from 17 residues. The J segment lost 12 bases and the V segment lost 1 base, leaving 17 bases of the junction unmatched. In germline, CDR1 is LGHNA, CDR2 YNFKEQ. This chain's CDR3 is CASSQGIVREGLGGQFF. The CDR3 DNA follows: TGTGCCAGCAGCCAAGGGATCGTTCGGGAGGGCCTTGGCGGGCAGTTCTTC.

The chain couples TRBV3-1 (or the pseudogene TRBV3-2) to TRBJ2-5, with unresolved D. This CDR3 comprises 14 residues. The V gene's germline CDR1 is LGHDT and CDR2 YNNKEL (reference sequence). Trimming pared 4 bases from V and 1 base from J, leaving 10 bases between. The chain's CDR3 is CASSPSRLQETQYF. In DNA form, the CDR3 reads TGTGCCAGCAGCCCCTCCCGTCTCCAAGAGACCCAGTACTTC.

The rearrangement links TRBV12-5 to TRBJ1-1; tentative D call: TRBD1 (6 bases). The length of the CDR3 is 19 residues. Germline V lookup: CDR1 LGHNT, CDR2 FRNRAP. V was clipped by 2 bases and J by 11 bases, with 33 bases between them. CDR3 sequence (DNA): TGTGCTAGTGGTTTGACGGCAGGGACATTCGAAACGTCACGAACGGACGCTTTCTTT. Protein: CASGLTAGTFETSRTDAFF.

This clone occurred a few times. This chain links TRBV28 with TRBJ2-1, with D maybe TRBD2 (6 bases). The CDR3 has 15 residues. The germline gives CDR1 MDHEN, CDR2 SYDVKM. V was pared by 5 bases and J by 2 bases, with 13 bases between. The DNA for the CDR3 is TGTGCCAGCAGTATGCGGGGTGTTGCCTACAATGAGCAGTTCTTC. Encoded protein: CASSMRGVAYNEQFF. Full variable domain (missing parts from reference TRBV28 and TRBJ2-1): DVKVTQSSRYLVKRTGEKVFLECVQDMDHENMFWYRQDPGLGLRLIYFSYDVKMKEKGDIPEGYSVSREKKERFSLILESASTNQTSMYLCASSMRGVAYNEQFFGPGTRLTVL.

CDR3 sequence: CASSQEASGSATQYF. CDR3 DNA: TGTGCCAGCAGCCAAGAGGCTAGCGGGAGTGCTACGCAGTATTTT. The chain recombines TRBV3-1 (or the pseudogene TRBV3-2) with TRBJ2-3, with 10 bases that match TRBD2. The CDR3 is made up of 15 amino acids. V was pared by 0 bases and J by 8 bases, with 5 bases of the junction left unmatched. The germline V gene has CDR1 LGHDT and CDR2 YNNKEL (reference sequence).

The J gene is TRBJ1-1, the V gene TRBV9; 10 bases are a match to TRBD1. This CDR3 has 16 residues. Germline assignment: CDR1 SGDLS and CDR2 YYNGEE. V was pared by 0 bases and J by 8 bases, with 10 bases of the junction left unmatched. CDR3 in amino acids: CASSVGGGTGVLEAFF. CDR3 nucleotides: TGTGCCAGCAGCGTAGGAGGGGGGACAGGGGTATTGGAAGCTTTCTTT.

V gene TRBV7-9 combines with J gene TRBJ1-1; D is ambiguous. V lost 2 bases and J lost 6, with 7 bases in between. Germline CDR1 reads SEHNR; CDR2 reads FQNEAQ (reference sequence). This CDR3 has 12 residues. The CDR3 region has the DNA TGTGCCAGCAGCTTAAGCTTAGCTGAAGCTTTCTTT. It specifies CASSLSLAEAFF.

J is TRBJ2-1 and V is TRBV7-2, with TRBD2 matching over 10 bases. This CDR3 comprises 16 residues. The V segment lost 1 base and the J segment 5 bases; nucleotides outside the gene matches: 5. The V gene's germline CDR1 is SGHTA and CDR2 FQGNSA. This CDR3 reads CASSLEGLARNNEQFF. The CDR3 coding sequence is TGTGCCAGCAGCTTAGAGGGACTAGCGCGCAACAATGAGCAGTTCTTC.

This chain links TRBV5-8 with TRBJ1-6; 9 bases fit TRBD1. The germline CDR1 and CDR2 sequences are SGHTS and YDEGEE. The V segment lost 6 bases and the J segment 5 bases; nucleotides outside the gene matches: 9. The CDR3 is 16 residues long. The CDR3 DNA is TGTGCCAGCACCGAAGACAGGGGGACCCATAATTCACCCCTCCACTTT. This encodes CASTEDRGTHNSPLHF.